This TCR beta chain was identified during a study of radiation and T cells in renal cell carcinoma. Study summary: Nephrectomy followed 15 Gy stereotactic body radiation by 4 weeks.

Germline lookup yields CDR1 MNHEY and CDR2 SMNVEV (reference sequence). V lost 4 bases and J lost 1, with 10 bases in between. The CDR3 extends over 14 amino acids. Time point indicated: blood 2 weeks post-SBRT. The treatment denotes: 15 Gy SBRT to primary tumor, nephrectomy 4 weeks later. Method: immunoSEQ multiplex PCR; TCRdb's copy keeps in-frame clones and lacks some. The sample yields about 60,000 clones, around 77% seen once. Study-wide points: Top tumor clonotypes rose in blood 2 weeks post-radiation, then contracted.

Points on this clone: Its antigen is as yet unknown. Other DNA sequences in this sample translate to the same CDR3.

The chain uses TRBV27 and TRBJ2-5, with D possibly called TRBD1 or TRBD2 (5 bases each). The sample consisted of blood, taken from a patient whose treatment included radiotherapy and nephrectomy. The TCR originated in a man between 60 and 70 years old with renal cell carcinoma. CDR3 bases: TGTGCCAGCAGTTCGACGGGGCTCCAAGAGACCCAGTACTTC. Its protein product is CASSSTGLQETQYF.